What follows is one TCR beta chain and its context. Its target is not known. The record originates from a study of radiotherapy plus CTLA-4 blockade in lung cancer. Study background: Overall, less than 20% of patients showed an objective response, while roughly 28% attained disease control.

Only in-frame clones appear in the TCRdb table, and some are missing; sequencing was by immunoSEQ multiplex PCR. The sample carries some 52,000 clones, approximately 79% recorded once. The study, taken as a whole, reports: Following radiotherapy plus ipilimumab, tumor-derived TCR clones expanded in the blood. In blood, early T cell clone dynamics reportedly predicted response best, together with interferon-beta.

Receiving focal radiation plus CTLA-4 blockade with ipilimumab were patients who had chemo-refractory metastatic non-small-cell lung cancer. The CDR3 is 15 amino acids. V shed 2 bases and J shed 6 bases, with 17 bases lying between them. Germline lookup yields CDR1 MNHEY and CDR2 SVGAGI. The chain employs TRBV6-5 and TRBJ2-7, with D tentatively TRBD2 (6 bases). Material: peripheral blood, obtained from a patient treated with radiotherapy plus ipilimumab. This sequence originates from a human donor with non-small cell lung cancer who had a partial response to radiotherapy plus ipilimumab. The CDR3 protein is CASSYHPGLQGEQYF. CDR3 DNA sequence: TGTGCCAGCAGTTACCATCCGGGACTCCAGGGCGAGCAGTACTTC.